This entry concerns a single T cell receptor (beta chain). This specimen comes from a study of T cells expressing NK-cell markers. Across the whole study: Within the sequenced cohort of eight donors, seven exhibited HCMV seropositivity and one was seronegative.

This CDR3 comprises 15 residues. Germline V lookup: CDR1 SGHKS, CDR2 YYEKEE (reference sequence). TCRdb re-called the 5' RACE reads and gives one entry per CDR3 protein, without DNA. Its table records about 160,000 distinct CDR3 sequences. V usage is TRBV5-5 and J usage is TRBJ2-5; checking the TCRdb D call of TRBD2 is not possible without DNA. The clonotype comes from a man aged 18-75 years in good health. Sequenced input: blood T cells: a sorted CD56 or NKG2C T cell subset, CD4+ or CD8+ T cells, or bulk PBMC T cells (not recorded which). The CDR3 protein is CASSFEAAGQETQYF.